The clone carrying this TCR beta chain was seen at least ten times. Diagnoses were established using clinical symptoms, serum thyroxine and TRAb, thyroid ultrasound and orbital computed tomography. RNA transcripts served as the template for amplifying TCR beta CDR3 regions. The TCR CDR3 first-round RT-PCR relied on the HTBI primer set. TCRdb processed the multiplex PCR reads anew with MiXCR; each CDR3 protein has one entry. Of 310,000 or so distinct CDR3 sequences listed, over 15% are singletons. The data were obtained in a study of T cells in Graves' hyperthyroidism and ophthalmopathy. This CDR3 contains 13 residues. Trimming left V 6 bases short and J 8 bases short, with 11 bases between. CDR1 and CDR2 (germline): LNHNV, YYDKDF (reference sequence).

The source is a woman aged 60-75 years with Graves' ophthalmopathy. The V and J genes are TRBV15 and TRBJ1-6; D is uncertain. The sample comprised blood. CDR3 coding DNA: TGTGCCACCAGTGAACAGCCAGATTCACCCCTCCACTTT. Protein sequence: CATSEQPDSPLHF.